This note documents a single T cell receptor (beta chain) sequence. Its cognate antigen is unknown. The record originates from a study of cytomegalovirus exposure and HLA in healthy donors. Overall study: Sequencing of roughly 180 million T cells in an earlier analysis found more than 100 million unique TCR beta sequences. Broader study findings: A few chains linked to CMV were shown in vitro to be specific for CMV antigens. DRB1 had the most TCR associations and HLA-C the fewest, a later analysis found, with rates varying by HLA locus. In a later analysis, specific HLA alleles were associated with some 16,000 TCR beta sequences at a 0.05 false discovery rate.

V gave up 5 bases and J gave up 0 bases; unmatched junction bases: 17. Looked up from germline, CDR1 is SGHVS and CDR2 is FQNEAQ. This CDR3 has 20 amino acids. Researchers ran the PCR with 60 Vbeta and 13 Jbeta primers. Assay used: immunoSEQ multiplex PCR; TCRdb lists only in-frame clones, some missing. The sample consists of about 300,000 clones, 80% to 90% of them appearing once. The sample was PBMCs. The rearrangement joins TRBV7-8 to TRBJ1-3; 9 positions match TRBD1. The clonotype originates from a man in his forties in good health and CMV-seropositive. DNA for the CDR3: TGTGCCAGCAGCATCCCCGGGACAGGGTCCTTCTCAAGCTCTGGAAACACCATATATTTT. It is translated as CASSIPGTGSFSSSGNTIYF.